What follows are 16 T cell receptor beta chains derived from one specimen sequenced in a study of blood T cell repertoires in COVID-19. Repertoires were generated with immunoSEQ multiplex PCR, while TCRdb's copy carries only in-frame clones and drops some. The sample includes 130,000 to 150,000 clones, about 85% of them seen just once. The material sequenced was peripheral blood. The receptor set was obtained from a human donor in a cohort sampled during active COVID-19.

The chain links TRBV7-2 to TRBJ2-2, with D uncertain. Trimming stripped 5 bases from V and 5 bases from J, with 6 bases between. Germline CDR1 and CDR2: SGHTA and FQGNSA. The CDR3 runs to 12 residues. CDR3 sequence reads: CASSPYTGELFF. The DNA for the CDR3 is TGTGCCAGCAGCCCTTATACCGGGGAGCTGTTTTTT.

The chain joins TRBV13 to TRBJ1-1; no definite D call. This CDR3 is built from 13 residues. V was trimmed by 0 bases and J by 4 bases, leaving 6 bases between them. Germline assignment: CDR1 PRHDT and CDR2 FYEKMQ (reference sequence). CDR3 sequence: CASSLGSRTEAFF. DNA of the CDR3: TGTGCCAGCAGCTTAGGTAGTCGCACTGAAGCTTTCTTT. The full variable domain, completed using reference TRBV13 and TRBJ1-1, is AAGVIQSPRHLIKEKRETATLKCYPIPRHDTVYWYQQGPGQDPQFLISFYEKMQSDKGSIPDRFSAQQFSDYHSELNMSSLELGDSALYFCASSLGSRTEAFFGQGTRLTVV.

The chain joins TRBV27 to TRBJ1-2, with 7 bases matching TRBD1. This CDR3 has 13 amino acids. Losses at the gene ends were 6 bases for V and 4 bases for J; bases not matched to a gene: 5. CDR1 and CDR2 (germline): MNHEY, SMNVEV (reference sequence). CDR3 DNA sequence: TGTGCCAGCAGCCGGGACAGAGGCTATGGCTACACCTTC. As protein: CASSRDRGYGYTF.

This clone came up once. The chain links TRBV28 to TRBJ2-7, with a weak D call TRBD2 (7 bases). This CDR3 contains 14 residues. Germline V gene sequence: CDR1 MDHEN, CDR2 SYDVKM. Trimming cost V 5 bases and J 5 bases, with 16 bases left between them. The CDR3 DNA reads TGTGCCAGCAGTCCCCGGAGGGGGGGGGACGAGCAGTACTTC. Encoded protein: CASSPRRGGDEQYF.

The J gene is TRBJ1-1, the V gene TRBV30; 9 bases fit TRBD1. CDR1 and CDR2 (germline): GTSNPN, SVGIG (reference sequence). This CDR3 spans 15 amino acids. J lost 6 bases, V lost 1 base, and 9 bases had no gene match. The CDR3 DNA reads as TGTGCCTGGAGTGAACAGGGGGCAGGCACCTCTGAAGCTTTCTTT. Its translation is CAWSEQGAGTSEAFF.

This clone appeared a few times. This chain joins TRBV19 and TRBJ1-1; 7 nucleotides agree with TRBD1. This CDR3 comprises 14 residues. The germline CDR1 and CDR2 sequences are LNHDA and SQIVND (reference sequence). Losses at the gene ends were 5 bases for V and 5 bases for J; bases not matched to a gene: 8. CDR3 amino acids: CASSSQGPSTEAFF. For the CDR3, the DNA is TGTGCCAGTAGTTCACAGGGGCCGAGTACTGAAGCTTTCTTT.

The chain carries TRBV19 and TRBJ2-2; D unclear. The germline gives CDR1 LNHDA, CDR2 SQIVND (reference sequence). This CDR3 has 15 amino acids. V gave up 2 bases and J gave up 1 base, with 8 bases separating them. CDR3 region: CASSIRQLNTGELFF. The DNA for the CDR3 is TGTGCCAGTAGTATAAGACAACTGAACACCGGGGAGCTGTTTTTT.

The chain employs TRBV20-1 and TRBJ1-2; no reliable D call. The V end lost 8 bases, the J end lost 4 bases, and 11 bases lay between the germline ends. Germline V gives CDR1 DFQATT, CDR2 SNEGSKA (reference sequence). This CDR3 region has 11 residues. As DNA, the CDR3 is TGCAGTACCTATGCAACCTATGGCTACACCTTC. This gives the protein CSTYATYGYTF.

J is TRBJ2-1 and V is TRBV7-2; tentative D call: TRBD2 (6 bases). The ends were cut back, 2 bases at V and 0 bases at J, with 11 bases in the middle. CDR3 size: 16 residues. From germline, CDR1 is SGHTA and CDR2 FQGNSA. CDR3 sequence reads: CASSLMGSGSYNEQFF. CDR3 DNA sequence: TGTGCCAGCAGCTTAATGGGTAGCGGCTCCTACAATGAGCAGTTCTTC.

The chain couples TRBV7-2 to TRBJ2-7; 9 nucleotides agree with TRBD1. J gave up 2 bases and V 1 base, and 9 bases lay outside the gene matches. The CDR3 totals 17 residues. The V gene's germline CDR1 is SGHTA and CDR2 FQGNSA. The CDR3 bases are TGTGCCAGCAGCTTAGGTCGTTCGGGACAGGGTGCCTACGAGCAGTACTTC. Amino acid sequence: CASSLGRSGQGAYEQYF.

The J gene is TRBJ2-7, the V gene TRBV7-5; no DNA check was done on the table's D call, TRBD1. TRBV7-5 has pseudogene status. CDR3 length: 15 amino acids. The CDR3 DNA follows: TGTGTCAGAAGCTTGACCGGGACAGGGGCGGGCGAGCAGTACTTC. Its translation is CVRSLTGTGAGEQYF.

This sequence joins TRBV10-3 and TRBJ2-1, with D possibly matching TRBD1 (6 bases). The CDR3 is 11 amino acids. Germline assignment: CDR1 ENHRY and CDR2 SYGVKD. Trimming removed 6 bases at V and 8 bases at J, with 8 bases between. For the CDR3, the DNA is TGTGCCATCAGAACAGGGCATGAGCAGTTCTTC. Amino acid sequence: CAIRTGHEQFF.

This clone was recorded once. This chain links TRBV5-1 with TRBJ1-5; 7 positions agree with TRBD1. Germline assignment: CDR1 SGHRS and CDR2 YFSETQ. V dropped 4 bases and J dropped 3; count of bases not matched to a gene: 7. The CDR3 loop spans 15 amino acids. The CDR3 nucleotides read TGCGCCAGCAGCCTCACGGGACAGCACAATCAGCCCCAGCATTTT. This gives the protein CASSLTGQHNQPQHF. The full variable domain, in which reference TRBV5-1 and TRBJ1-5 provide the parts outside the CDR3, is KAGVTQTPRYLIKTRGQQVTLSCSPISGHRSVSWYQQTPGQGLQFLFEYFSETQRNKGNFPGRFSGRQFSNSRSEMNVSTLELGDSALYLCASSLTGQHNQPQHFGDGTRLSIL.

V usage is TRBV9 and J usage is TRBJ1-1, with 10 bases lining up with TRBD1. This CDR3 is built from 16 residues. J was trimmed by 4 bases and V by 4 bases; bases with no gene match: 10. Germline V gene sequence: CDR1 SGDLS, CDR2 YYNGEE. The CDR3: CASSPTGQGLSTEAFF. The CDR3 nucleotides read TGTGCCAGCAGCCCCACGGGACAGGGGTTAAGCACTGAAGCTTTCTTT.

V gene TRBV7-9 combines with J gene TRBJ2-7; 8 bases are shared with TRBD2. The CDR3 has 14 amino acids. V dropped 3 bases and J dropped 3; count of bases not matched to a gene: 4. Germline V gene lookup returns CDR1 SEHNR and CDR2 FQNEAQ (reference sequence). The DNA for the CDR3 is TGTGCCAGCAGCTTTGCGGGGGGAAACTACGAGCAGTACTTC. Translation gives CASSFAGGNYEQYF.

This chain links TRBV2 with TRBJ2-2; 8 bases fit TRBD1. The CDR3 loop spans 15 amino acids. Trimming at V came to 0 bases and at J to 6 bases, leaving 3 bases not matched to a gene. Germline V lookup: CDR1 SNHLY, CDR2 FYNNEI. In DNA, the CDR3 is TGTGCCAGCAGTGAAGCGACAGGGGCGGCCGGGGAGCTGTTTTTT. Protein sequence: CASSEATGAAGELFF.